A selection of T cell receptor beta chains follows, all from one sample in a study of OX40 agonist ivuxolimab in advanced cancers. Generated by immunoSEQ multiplex PCR, the TCRdb table keeps only in-frame clones and is missing some. Among about 31,000 clones listed, around 87% were seen once. The sequenced sample was CD4+ or CD8+ T cells sorted from blood, obtained in a trial of the OX40 agonist ivuxolimab. These TCRs come from an adult with an advanced solid tumor such as melanoma, head and neck, liver or kidney cancer. The CDR3 runs from the conserved cysteine through the conserved F or W. The D gene is left open where the match is weak. Part of the rows lack a size; the others show once, few, many or a class for expanded clones.

TGTGCCAGCAGTAACTCACAGGGGGATGAAAAACTGTTTTTT CASSNSQGDEKLFF 14 TRBD1 TRBV6-1 NA TRBJ1-4
TGTGCCAGTAGCCCCTCCCCTTCCCGGGGAAACATTCAGTACTTC CASSPSPSRGNIQYF 15 NA TRBV19 NA TRBJ2-4
TGTGCCAGTACTCGGACAGGGGGGGGCTATGGCTACACCTTC CASTRTGGGYGYTF 14 TRBD1 TRBV19 NA TRBJ1-2
TGTGCCAGTAGTATGGGACTAGGAGGTCCAGATACGCAGTATTTT CASSMGLGGPDTQYF 15 TRBD2 TRBV19 NA TRBJ2-3
TGTGCCAGCAGCTTGGGACTTAGCTCTCCCGGGGAGCTGTTTTTT CASSLGLSSPGELFF 15 NA TRBV5-4 NA TRBJ2-2
TGTGCCAGTAGTCCGGGACAGTCAAGCTCTGGAAACACCATATATTTT CASSPGQSSSGNTIYF 16 TRBD1 TRBV19 once TRBJ1-3
TGTGCCATCAGTTTCGACAGGAGACGAACCGGGGAGCTGTTTTTT CAISFDRRRTGELFF 15 NA TRBV10-3 few TRBJ2-2
TGTGCCAGCAGTGAAGATCTCCTCTATGGCTACACCTTC CASSEDLLYGYTF 13 NA TRBV25-1 few TRBJ1-2
TGTGCCAGCAGCCCTGGGGGAAACAGGGAGCGGCAGCCCCAGCATTTT CASSPGGNRERQPQHF 16 NA TRBV11-2 NA TRBJ1-5
TGTGCCAGCAGTTACTCGATGGGAAGCAATCAGCCCCAGCATTTT CASSYSMGSNQPQHF 15 NA TRBV6-5 NA TRBJ1-5
TGTGCCAGCAGCCCCGGGACAGGGGGCTTCGAAGCTTTCTTT CASSPGTGGFEAFF 14 TRBD1 TRBV6-6 NA TRBJ1-1
TGTGCCAGCAGCAGACAGGGCTACGAGCAGTACTTC CASSRQGYEQYF 12 TRBD1 TRBV6-5 once TRBJ2-7
TGTGCCAGCAGCCGATCGGTGGGAACTACGGGCGAGCAGTACTTC CASSRSVGTTGEQYF 15 NA TRBV7-2 NA TRBJ2-7
TGCAGCGTTGAAAAACAGGGCTACGAGCAGTACTTC CSVEKQGYEQYF 12 NA TRBV29-1 NA TRBJ2-7
TGTGCCATCAGTGAGTGGGGGACAGATTCACAAGAGACCCAGTACTTC CAISEWGTDSQETQYF 16 TRBD1 TRBV10-3 NA TRBJ2-5
TGTGCCAGCAGCTTAGGTGGGGGCTTGGACACTGAAGCTTTCTTT CASSLGGGLDTEAFF 15 NA TRBV7-9 NA TRBJ1-1
TGTGCCAGCAGTCCTTCTACGACAGGGAGCTCCTACAATGAGCAGTTCTTC CASSPSTTGSSYNEQFF 17 TRBD1 TRBV28 NA TRBJ2-1
TGCGCCAGCAGCTTGGTAGGGGTCAGCACTGAAGCTTTCTTT CASSLVGVSTEAFF 14 NA TRBV5-1 NA TRBJ1-1
TGTGCCAGTACGAAACAGGAACGCACTGAAGCTTTCTTT CASTKQERTEAFF 13 NA TRBV19 NA TRBJ1-1
TGTGCCAGCAGCCGAACCGACAGAGAACCCTATGGCTACACCTTC CASSRTDREPYGYTF 15 NA TRBV11-2 NA TRBJ1-2
TGTGCCAGCAGCTTAGATCTGGGGCGGCCCCAGCATTTT CASSLDLGRPQHF 13 NA TRBV11-2 NA TRBJ1-5
TGCGCCAGCAGCTTAGGTAGCGGTCCCACCGGGGAGCTGTTTTTT CASSLGSGPTGELFF 15 NA TRBV5-1 NA TRBJ2-2
TGCGCCAGCAGCACGGGGGTGAGGCCCCCTAACTATGGCTACACCTTC CASSTGVRPPNYGYTF 16 NA TRBV5-1 NA TRBJ1-2
TGCGCCAGCTCCCCGACCCTCCCGGGAATCTCCGGGCAGTTCTTC CASSPTLPGISGQFF 15 NA TRBV4-1 NA TRBJ2-1
TGTGCCAGCAGCGACGGACCCCCTTTTGAAGCTTTCTTT CASSDGPPFEAFF 13 NA TRBV11-2 NA TRBJ1-1
TGTGCCAGCAGCCGCGGGGGACTTACCAAAAACATTCAGTACTTC CASSRGGLTKNIQYF 15 TRBD2 TRBV14 NA TRBJ2-4
TGTGCCACCTCCTGGACGAATGGGGCCAACGTCCTGACTTTC CATSWTNGANVLTF 14 NA TRBV27 NA TRBJ2-6
TGTGCCAGCAGCTTGAGGGGGCAGAGAGCAGATACGCAGTATTTT CASSLRGQRADTQYF 15 TRBD1 TRBV5-8 NA TRBJ2-3
TGTGCCAGTTCACCTTTAAGACAGACCTTTAACTATGGCTACACCTTC CASSPLRQTFNYGYTF 16 NA TRBV2 NA TRBJ1-2
TGTGCCAGCTCATTAGCCGGGGCCTACGAGCAGTACTTC CASSLAGAYEQYF 13 NA TRBV18 NA TRBJ2-7
TGTGCCAGCAGCAGTCGACTAGCGGGATCCTACAATGAGCAGTTCTTC CASSSRLAGSYNEQFF 16 TRBD2 TRBV5-8 NA TRBJ2-1
TGTGCCAGCAGTTTAAAAGGGGGGGCTCAAGAAAAACTGTTTTTT CASSLKGGAQEKLFF 15 NA TRBV27 NA TRBJ1-4
TGTGCCAGCAGCGTATCAGGGGCGGGTGAGCAGTTCTTC CASSVSGAGEQFF 13 NA TRBV11-3 NA TRBJ2-1
TGTGCCAGCAGTTTATCGGGACAGGGAATTTACGAGCAGTACTTC CASSLSGQGIYEQYF 15 TRBD1 TRBV28 NA TRBJ2-7
TGCGCCAGCAGTGGGGGGACTAGCGGGAGCAATGAGCAGTTCTTC CASSGGTSGSNEQFF 15 TRBD2 TRBV10-1 NA TRBJ2-1
TGTGCCAGCAGCTTGGTTAGGTCCTACAATGAGCAGTTCTTC CASSLVRSYNEQFF 14 NA TRBV5-8 NA TRBJ2-1
TGCGCCAGCAGCTTGATCTCCATCCCGGACACTGAAGCTTTCTTT CASSLISIPDTEAFF 15 NA TRBV5-1 NA TRBJ1-1
TGTGCCAGTAGTATAGACCCAAGGGACAGGGTCAAAAGAAACACCATATATTTT CASSIDPRDRVKRNTIYF 18 TRBD1 TRBV19 NA TRBJ1-3
TGCGCCAGCAGCTTGCAGGGGAGCACAGATACGCAGTATTTT CASSLQGSTDTQYF 14 NA TRBV5-1 NA TRBJ2-3
TGCGCCAGCAGCCAGAGCCTGGGACAGCCTTCTCGGAATGAGCAGTTCTTC CASSQSLGQPSRNEQFF 17 TRBD1 TRBV4-1 NA TRBJ2-1
TGTGCCATCTCCGATCCCTTTACAGGGACCTCCTACGAGCAGTACTTC CAISDPFTGTSYEQYF 16 NA TRBV10-3 once TRBJ2-7
TGTGCCAGTAGTAGCATAGCGGGAGGGCCTAGGCATGAGCAGTTCTTC CASSSIAGGPRHEQFF 16 TRBD2 TRBV19 NA TRBJ2-1